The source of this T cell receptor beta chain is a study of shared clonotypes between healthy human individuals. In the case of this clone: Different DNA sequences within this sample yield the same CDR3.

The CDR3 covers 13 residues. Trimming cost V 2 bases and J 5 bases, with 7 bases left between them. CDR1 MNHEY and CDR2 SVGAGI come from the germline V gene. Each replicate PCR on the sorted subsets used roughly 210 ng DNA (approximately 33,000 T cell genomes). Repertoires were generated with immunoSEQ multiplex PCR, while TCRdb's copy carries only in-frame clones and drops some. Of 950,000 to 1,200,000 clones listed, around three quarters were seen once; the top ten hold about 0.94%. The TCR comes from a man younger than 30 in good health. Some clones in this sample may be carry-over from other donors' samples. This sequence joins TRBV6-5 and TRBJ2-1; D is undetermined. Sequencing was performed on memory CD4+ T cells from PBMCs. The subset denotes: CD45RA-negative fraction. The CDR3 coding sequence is TGTGCCAGCAGTTACGATAGGCACAATGAGCAGTTCTTC. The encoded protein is CASSYDRHNEQFF.